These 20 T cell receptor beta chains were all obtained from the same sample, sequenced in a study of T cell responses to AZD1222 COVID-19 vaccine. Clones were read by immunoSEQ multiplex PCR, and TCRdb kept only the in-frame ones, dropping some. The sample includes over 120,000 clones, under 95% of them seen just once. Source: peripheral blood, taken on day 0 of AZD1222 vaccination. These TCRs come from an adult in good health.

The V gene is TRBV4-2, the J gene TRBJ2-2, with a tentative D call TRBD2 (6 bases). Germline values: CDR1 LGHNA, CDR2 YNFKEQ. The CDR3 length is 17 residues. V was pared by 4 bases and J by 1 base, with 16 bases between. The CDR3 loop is CASSRSPTSRNTGELFF. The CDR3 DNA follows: TGTGCCAGCAGCCGGAGCCCTACTAGCAGGAACACCGGGGAGCTGTTTTTT.

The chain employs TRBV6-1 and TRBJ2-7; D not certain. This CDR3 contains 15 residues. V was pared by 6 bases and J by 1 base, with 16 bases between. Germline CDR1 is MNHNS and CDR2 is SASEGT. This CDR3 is CASRPGQMGSYEQYF. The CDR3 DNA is TGTGCCAGCAGGCCCGGGCAGATGGGGTCCTACGAGCAGTACTTC.

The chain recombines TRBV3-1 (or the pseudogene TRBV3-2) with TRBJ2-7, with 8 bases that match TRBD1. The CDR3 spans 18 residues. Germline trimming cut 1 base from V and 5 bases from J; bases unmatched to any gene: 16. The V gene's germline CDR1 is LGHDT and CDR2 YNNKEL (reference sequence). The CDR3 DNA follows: TGTGCCAGCAGCCAAGTCCCAGGGGGCGAATCCCTTAGGAACGAGCAGTACTTC. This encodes CASSQVPGGESLRNEQYF.

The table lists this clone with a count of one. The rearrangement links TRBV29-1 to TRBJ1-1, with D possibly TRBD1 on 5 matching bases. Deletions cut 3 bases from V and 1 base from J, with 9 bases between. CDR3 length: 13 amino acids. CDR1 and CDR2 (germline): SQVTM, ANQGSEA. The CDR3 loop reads CSVERQPNTEAFF. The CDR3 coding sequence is TGCAGCGTTGAGAGACAGCCGAACACTGAAGCTTTCTTT.

CDR3 protein: CASLGQGTYEQYF. The CDR3 region has the DNA TGTGCCAGCTTAGGACAGGGAACCTACGAGCAGTACTTC. This rearrangement joins TRBV6-5 to TRBJ2-7; TRBD1 aligns across 8 bases. The ends lost 8 bases at V and 2 bases at J; junction bases unmatched: 5. The CDR3 consists of 13 residues. CDR1 and CDR2 from the germline V gene are MNHEY and SVGAGI.

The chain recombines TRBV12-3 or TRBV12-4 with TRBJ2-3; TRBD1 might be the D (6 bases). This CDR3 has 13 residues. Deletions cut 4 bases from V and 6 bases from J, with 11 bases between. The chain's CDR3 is CASSWDNVDTQYF. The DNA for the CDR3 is TGTGCCAGCAGTTGGGACAATGTGGATACGCAGTATTTT.

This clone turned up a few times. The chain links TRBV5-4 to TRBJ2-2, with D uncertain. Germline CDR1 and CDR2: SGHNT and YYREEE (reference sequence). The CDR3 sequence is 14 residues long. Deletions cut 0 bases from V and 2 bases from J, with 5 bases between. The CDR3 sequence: CASSLDGNTGELFF. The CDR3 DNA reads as TGTGCCAGCAGCTTGGATGGAAACACCGGGGAGCTGTTTTTT.

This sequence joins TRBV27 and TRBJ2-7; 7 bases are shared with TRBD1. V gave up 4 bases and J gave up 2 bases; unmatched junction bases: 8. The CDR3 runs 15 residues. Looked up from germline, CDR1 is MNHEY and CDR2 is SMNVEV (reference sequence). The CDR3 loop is CASSSPGQWPYEQYF. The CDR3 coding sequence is TGTGCCAGCAGTTCCCCGGGACAGTGGCCCTACGAGCAGTACTTC.

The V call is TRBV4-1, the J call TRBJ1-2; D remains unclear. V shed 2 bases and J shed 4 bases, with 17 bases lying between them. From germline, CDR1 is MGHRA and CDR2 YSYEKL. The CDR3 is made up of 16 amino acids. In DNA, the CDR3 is TGCGCCAGCAGCCAACCAGAAGGACGGAAACTCTATGGCTACACCTTC. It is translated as CASSQPEGRKLYGYTF.

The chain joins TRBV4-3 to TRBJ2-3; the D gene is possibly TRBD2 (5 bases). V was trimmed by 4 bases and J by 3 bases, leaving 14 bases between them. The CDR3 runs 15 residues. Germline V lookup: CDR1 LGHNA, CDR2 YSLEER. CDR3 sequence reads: CASSPGWGATDTQYF. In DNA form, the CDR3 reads TGCGCCAGCAGCCCTGGATGGGGAGCGACAGATACGCAGTATTTT.

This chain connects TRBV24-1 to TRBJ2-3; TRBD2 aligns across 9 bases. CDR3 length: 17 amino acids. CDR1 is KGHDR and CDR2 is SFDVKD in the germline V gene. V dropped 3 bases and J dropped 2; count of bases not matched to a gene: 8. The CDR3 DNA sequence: TGTGCCACCAGTGATGCGGGACTAGCAGACAACACAGATACGCAGTATTTT. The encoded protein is CATSDAGLADNTDTQYF.

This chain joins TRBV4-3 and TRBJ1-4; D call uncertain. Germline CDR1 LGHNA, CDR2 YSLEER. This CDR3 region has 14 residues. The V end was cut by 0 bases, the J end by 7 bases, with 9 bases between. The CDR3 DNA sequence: TGCGCCAGCAGCCAAGACCGTCGCGGTGAAAAACTGTTTTTT. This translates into CASSQDRRGEKLFF.

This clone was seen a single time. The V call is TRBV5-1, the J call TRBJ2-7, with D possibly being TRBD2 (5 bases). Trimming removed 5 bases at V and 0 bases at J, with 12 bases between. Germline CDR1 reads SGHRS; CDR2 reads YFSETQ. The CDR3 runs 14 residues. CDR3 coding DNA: TGCGCCAGCAGTTACGGGGATCCCTCCTACGAGCAGTACTTC. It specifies CASSYGDPSYEQYF. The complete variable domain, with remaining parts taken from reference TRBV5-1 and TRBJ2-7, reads KAGVTQTPRYLIKTRGQQVTLSCSPISGHRSVSWYQQTPGQGLQFLFEYFSETQRNKGNFPGRFSGRQFSNSRSEMNVSTLELGDSALYLCASSYGDPSYEQYFGPGTRLTVT.

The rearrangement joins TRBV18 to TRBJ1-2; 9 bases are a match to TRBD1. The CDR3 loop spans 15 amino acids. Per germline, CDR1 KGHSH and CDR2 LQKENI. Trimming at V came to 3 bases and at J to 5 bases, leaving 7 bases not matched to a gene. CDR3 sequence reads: CASSPSTGGDYGYTF. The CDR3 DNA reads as TGTGCCAGCTCACCCTCTACAGGGGGCGATTATGGCTACACCTTC.

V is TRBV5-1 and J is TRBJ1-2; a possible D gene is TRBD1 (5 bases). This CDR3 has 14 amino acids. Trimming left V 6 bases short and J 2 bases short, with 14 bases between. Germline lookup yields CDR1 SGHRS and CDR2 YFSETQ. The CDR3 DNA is TGCGCCAGCACGAAACAGGACGGGAACTATGGCTACACCTTC. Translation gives CASTKQDGNYGYTF.

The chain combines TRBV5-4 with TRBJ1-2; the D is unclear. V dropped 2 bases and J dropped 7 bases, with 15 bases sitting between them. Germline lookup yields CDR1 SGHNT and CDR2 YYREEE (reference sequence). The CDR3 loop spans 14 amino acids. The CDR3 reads CASSLPPPRPGYTF. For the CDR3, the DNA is TGTGCCAGCAGCTTACCACCCCCTAGGCCTGGCTACACCTTC.

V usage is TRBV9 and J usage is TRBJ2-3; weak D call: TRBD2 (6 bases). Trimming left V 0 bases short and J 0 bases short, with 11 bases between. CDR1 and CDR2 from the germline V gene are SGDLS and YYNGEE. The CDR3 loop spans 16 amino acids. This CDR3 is CASSVDLARSTDTQYF. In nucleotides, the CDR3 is TGTGCCAGCAGCGTAGACCTAGCGCGAAGCACAGATACGCAGTATTTT.

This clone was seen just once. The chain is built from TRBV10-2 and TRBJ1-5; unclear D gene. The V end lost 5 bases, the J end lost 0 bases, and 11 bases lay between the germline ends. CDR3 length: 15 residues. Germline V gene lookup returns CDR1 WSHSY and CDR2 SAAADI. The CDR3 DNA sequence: TGCGCCAGCAGTTGGTCCTCATCTAGCAATCAGCCCCAGCATTTT. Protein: CASSWSSSSNQPQHF.

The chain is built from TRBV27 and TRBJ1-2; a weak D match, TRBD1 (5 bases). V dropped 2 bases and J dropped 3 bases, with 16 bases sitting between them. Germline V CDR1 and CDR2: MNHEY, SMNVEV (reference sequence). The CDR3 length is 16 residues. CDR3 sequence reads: CASSLGGGDTYYGYTF. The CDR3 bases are TGTGCCAGCAGTTTAGGGGGGGGAGATACGTACTATGGCTACACCTTC.

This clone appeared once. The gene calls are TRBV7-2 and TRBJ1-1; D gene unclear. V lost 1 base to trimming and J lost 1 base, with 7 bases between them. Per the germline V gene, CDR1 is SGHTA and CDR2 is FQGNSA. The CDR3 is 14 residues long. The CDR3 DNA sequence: TGTGCCAGCAGCTTAGAGGTCGCGAACACTGAAGCTTTCTTT. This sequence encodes CASSLEVANTEAFF.